This T cell receptor (beta chain) was profiled in a study of cytomegalovirus exposure and HLA in healthy donors. Across the study: The same platform was used for the 120 or so validation repertoires as for the 666 first-cohort repertoires, as reported in a later analysis. Whole-study results and caveats: Clusters of TCRs from the first cohort tended to co-occur in the roughly 120 validation repertoires (as a later analysis found).

Germline V gene data show CDR1 as MNHEY and CDR2 as SMNVEV (reference sequence). V gave up 6 bases and J gave up 6 bases; unmatched junction bases: 2. This CDR3 spans 12 amino acids. Comment on this clone: What it recognizes is unknown.

Among the roughly 120 subjects of the validation cohort, separate from the roughly 650-subject first cohort, were the donors. The method was immunoSEQ multiplex PCR; TCRdb's version includes in-frame clones alone and lacks a portion of them. This sample has about 72,000 clones, with 94% found just once. The sequence derives from a woman in her late teens or twenties in good health and CMV-seronegative. The source material was PBMCs. The V gene is TRBV27, the J gene TRBJ1-5, with 7 bases lining up with TRBD1. The CDR3 sequence: CASRQGFQPQHF. CDR3 in DNA: TGTGCCAGCAGACAGGGGTTTCAGCCCCAGCATTTT.